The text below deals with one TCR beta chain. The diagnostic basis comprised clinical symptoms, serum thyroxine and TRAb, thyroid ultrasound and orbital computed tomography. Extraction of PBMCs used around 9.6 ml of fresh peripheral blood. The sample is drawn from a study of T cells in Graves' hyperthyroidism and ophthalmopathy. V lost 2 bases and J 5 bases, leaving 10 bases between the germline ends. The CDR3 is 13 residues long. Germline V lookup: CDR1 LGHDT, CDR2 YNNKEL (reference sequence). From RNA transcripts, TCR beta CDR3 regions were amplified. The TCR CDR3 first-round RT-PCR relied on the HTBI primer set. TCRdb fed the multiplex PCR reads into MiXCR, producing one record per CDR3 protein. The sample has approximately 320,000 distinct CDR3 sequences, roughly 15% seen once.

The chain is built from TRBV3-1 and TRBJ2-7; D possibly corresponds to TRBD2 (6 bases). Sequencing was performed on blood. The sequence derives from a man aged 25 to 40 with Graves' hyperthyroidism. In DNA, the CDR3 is TGTGCCAGCAGCCAACTGGGGAGGAACGAGCAGTACTTC. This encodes CASSQLGRNEQYF.